Listed here are 3 T cell receptor beta chains from one sample, sequenced in a study of blood T cell repertoires in COVID-19. The table came from immunoSEQ multiplex PCR; TCRdb's copy has only in-frame clones and leaves some out. The table has 70,000 to 85,000 clones, around 93% seen once; the top ten hold roughly 5%. Sequences were obtained from peripheral blood. The receptor source for this set is a woman aged 55-70 years with active COVID-19.

The chain couples TRBV5-1 to TRBJ2-1; 9 bases are a match to TRBD2. The CDR3 sequence is 16 residues long. After removal of 0 bases from V and 6 bases from J, the junction contained 7 bases not matched to a gene. Germline values: CDR1 SGHRS, CDR2 YFSETQ. This CDR3 reads CASSLASSGNSNEQFF. In DNA form, the CDR3 reads TGCGCCAGCAGCTTGGCCTCTAGCGGGAACTCCAATGAGCAGTTCTTC.

The chain combines TRBV7-9 with TRBJ2-2; weak D call: TRBD2 (6 bases). V was clipped by 6 bases and J by 4 bases, with 27 bases between them. Germline-derived CDR1 and CDR2 are SEHNR and FQNEAQ (reference sequence). The CDR3 is 19 residues long. CDR3 amino acids: CASRQPPAGGPRGTGELFF. The CDR3 DNA follows: TGTGCCAGCAGACAACCCCCCGCCGGGGGACCCCGCGGCACCGGGGAGCTGTTTTTT.

The chain combines TRBV18 with TRBJ2-3; 7 nucleotides match TRBD1. CDR1 is KGHSH, CDR2 LQKENI, per germline. The length of the CDR3 is 14 residues. V was clipped by 4 bases and J by 1 base; unmatched bases: 2. The CDR3 nucleotides read TGTGCCAGCTCACAAGACAGGGGCACAGATACGCAGTATTTT. This sequence encodes CASSQDRGTDTQYF.